Below are 24 T cell receptor beta chains sequenced from a single sample in a study of blood T cell repertoires in COVID-19. Clones were read by immunoSEQ multiplex PCR, and TCRdb kept only the in-frame ones, dropping some. The table shows around 110,000 clones, with over 65% occurring only once. Source material: peripheral blood. The source of these receptors is a man aged 25 to 40 with acute or convalescent COVID-19.

J is TRBJ1-2 and V is TRBV3-1 (or the pseudogene TRBV3-2); the D is unclear. V lost 6 bases to trimming and J lost 2 bases, with 10 bases between them. Germline CDR1 is LGHDT and CDR2 is YNNKEL (reference sequence). The CDR3 is 13 residues long. DNA for the CDR3: TGTGCCAGCAGTCTTGTCCTCAACTATGGCTACACCTTC. Its protein is CASSLVLNYGYTF.

CDR3: CASSDRDRGGYTF. The CDR3 nucleotides read TGTGCCAGCAGTGATCGAGACAGGGGTGGCTACACCTTC. V gene TRBV6-1 combines with J gene TRBJ1-2; 8 bases are a match to TRBD1. The CDR3 totals 13 residues. Germline-derived CDR1 and CDR2 are MNHNS and SASEGT. V trimming: 3 bases; J trimming: 7 bases; junction bases outside the gene matches: 4.

This chain connects TRBV7-9 to TRBJ1-1; 8 positions match TRBD1. J was trimmed by 5 bases and V by 3 bases; bases with no gene match: 8. CDR3 size: 15 residues. Germline CDR1 and CDR2: SEHNR and FQNEAQ (reference sequence). CDR3 DNA: TGTGCCAGCAGCTTCGACGCCAGGGGGCGAACTGAAGCTTTCTTT. Protein: CASSFDARGRTEAFF. Full variable domain (rest looked up from reference TRBV7-9 and TRBJ1-1): DTGVSQNPRHKITKRGQNVTFRCDPISEHNRLYWYRQTLGQGPEFLTYFQNEAQLEKSRLLSDRFSAERPKGSFSTLEIQRTEQGDSAMYLCASSFDARGRTEAFFGQGTRLTVV.

V and J are TRBV12-3 or TRBV12-4 and TRBJ2-7; D gene unclear. The CDR3 sequence is 13 residues long. V shed 3 bases and J shed 2 bases, with 8 bases lying between them. DNA of the CDR3: TGTGCCAGCAGTTTGGGCTTTACCTACGAGCAGTACGTC. Translating gives CASSLGFTYEQYV.

This clone was counted once. The V call is TRBV5-1, the J call TRBJ2-7; D may be TRBD2 (6 bases). The ends were cut back, 4 bases at V and 6 bases at J, with 17 bases in the middle. Looked up from germline, CDR1 is SGHRS and CDR2 is YFSETQ. The CDR3 sequence is 14 residues long. The CDR3 is CASSPRDSGGEQYF. Written as DNA, the CDR3 is TGCGCCAGCAGCCCTAGGGACTCCGGGGGCGAGCAGTACTTC.

This clone is categorized as medium-sized. This rearrangement joins TRBV2 to TRBJ2-1; D uncertain. Germline V CDR1 and CDR2: SNHLY, FYNNEI. This CDR3 has 14 amino acids. V lost 4 bases and J lost 2, with 9 bases in between. CDR3 nucleotides: TGTGCCAGCAGTGTTAACAGACCCTACAATGAGCAGTTCTTC. Translation gives CASSVNRPYNEQFF.

This chain uses TRBV4-1 with TRBJ2-2; 8 nucleotides line up with TRBD2. The CDR3 loop spans 15 amino acids. Losses at the gene ends were 0 bases for V and 6 bases for J; bases not matched to a gene: 3. In germline, CDR1 is MGHRA, CDR2 YSYEKL. CDR3 nucleotides: TGCGCCAGCAGCCAAGAGCCGGGGGGGGCCGGGGAGCTGTTTTTT. This translates into CASSQEPGGAGELFF.

The chain employs TRBV6-1 and TRBJ2-7; 11 bases match TRBD2. The CDR3 runs 18 residues. Germline CDR1 and CDR2: MNHNS and SASEGT. Trimming at V came to 2 bases and at J to 2 bases, leaving 11 bases not matched to a gene. CDR3 region: CASSESLLAGGFTYEQYF. Here the CDR3 DNA reads TGTGCCAGCAGTGAATCACTGCTAGCGGGGGGCTTTACCTACGAGCAGTACTTC.

The J gene is TRBJ1-2, the V gene TRBV6-5; D might be TRBD1 (6 bases). The V end lost 1 base, the J end lost 6 bases, and 9 bases lay between the germline ends. The CDR3 covers 13 residues. Germline CDR1 reads MNHEY; CDR2 reads SVGAGI. The DNA of the CDR3 is TGTGCCAGCAGTTACTTACAGGGCAATGGCTACACCTTC. Translated, it gives CASSYLQGNGYTF.

V gene TRBV29-1 combines with J gene TRBJ2-1, with 7 nucleotides matching TRBD1. Germline-derived CDR1 and CDR2 are SQVTM and ANQGSEA. The CDR3 extends over 14 amino acids. With 0 bases clipped from V and 4 bases from J, the junction kept 3 bases outside the gene matches. The CDR3, as DNA: TGCAGCGTTGAAGAAGGGACAGATTACAATGAGCAGTTCTTC. Encoded protein: CSVEEGTDYNEQFF.

The rearrangement links TRBV5-6 to TRBJ1-2; 9 positions agree with TRBD1. The J segment lost 4 bases and the V segment lost 2 bases, leaving 3 bases of the junction unmatched. CDR3 length: 14 amino acids. Germline V gene sequence: CDR1 SGHDT, CDR2 YYEEEE. This CDR3 reads CASSFGQGSYGYTF. As DNA, the CDR3 is TGTGCCAGCAGCTTCGGACAGGGGAGCTATGGCTACACCTTC.

The V and J genes are TRBV11-2 and TRBJ2-7; 13 bases are shared with TRBD2. V lost 3 bases and J lost 10; bases outside the gene matches: 3. Germline assignment: CDR1 SGHAT and CDR2 FQNNGV. The CDR3 runs 13 residues. CDR3 in amino acids: CASSFGLAGVQYV. For the CDR3, the DNA is TGTGCCAGCAGCTTTGGACTAGCGGGAGTTCAGTACGTC.

V usage is TRBV9 and J usage is TRBJ2-5; TRBD2 matches 10 bases. With V trimmed by 0 bases and J by 5 bases, 4 bases remained unmatched. This CDR3 is 15 amino acids long. Germline V gives CDR1 SGDLS, CDR2 YYNGEE. DNA of the CDR3: TGTGCCAGCAGCGTAGAGGCTAGCGGGAGTGAGACCCAGTACTTC. Translation gives CASSVEASGSETQYF.

This chain connects TRBV6-5 to TRBJ2-7, with D possibly TRBD2 on 6 matching bases. Germline loops: CDR1 MNHEY, CDR2 SVGAGI. The length of the CDR3 is 14 residues. V was trimmed by 8 bases and J by 4 bases, leaving 18 bases between them. In DNA, the CDR3 is TGTGCCAGCCAAAAGGGACTCGGCACATACGAGCAGTACTTC. It translates to CASQKGLGTYEQYF.

V is TRBV30 and J is TRBJ2-3; D call uncertain. Trimming stripped 2 bases from V and 1 base from J, with 10 bases between. CDR1 and CDR2 (germline): GTSNPN, SVGIG (reference sequence). The CDR3 length is 14 residues. The CDR3 DNA follows: TGTGCCTGGAGTTCCATCCGGGGCACAGATACGCAGTATTTT. It translates to CAWSSIRGTDTQYF.

The chain links TRBV29-1 to TRBJ2-7, with 7 bases identical to TRBD1. V gave up 4 bases and J gave up 4 bases; unmatched junction bases: 7. This CDR3 is built from 13 residues. Looked up from germline, CDR1 is SQVTM and CDR2 is ANQGSEA. DNA for the CDR3: TGCAGCGTTGTGAGGCAGGGGGTTTACGAGCAGTACTTC. Its protein is CSVVRQGVYEQYF.

This sequence joins TRBV5-5 and TRBJ2-7; 7 bases align to TRBD2. Germline V CDR1 and CDR2: SGHKS, YYEKEE (reference sequence). The CDR3 is 16 residues long. V was clipped by 0 bases and J by 0 bases; unmatched bases: 6. As DNA, the CDR3 is TGTGCCAGCAGCTTGGGGTCACTAGCGAGCTCCTACGAGCAGTACGTC. Translating gives CASSLGSLASSYEQYV.

This chain uses TRBV29-1 with TRBJ2-6; D remains ambiguous. V was trimmed by 7 bases and J by 1 base, leaving 8 bases between them. CDR1 is SQVTM and CDR2 is ANQGSEA in the germline V gene. There are 13 residues in the CDR3. CDR3 sequence (DNA): TGCAGCGCTCAGGTATCTGGGGCCAACGTCCTGACTTTC. Protein: CSAQVSGANVLTF.

Here the CDR3 reads CASSLARSGKSGELFF. DNA for the CDR3: TGTGCCAGCAGCTTAGCTCGGAGCGGGAAGTCCGGGGAGCTGTTTTTT. J is TRBJ2-2 and V is TRBV7-6; 7 positions match TRBD2. V dropped 0 bases and J dropped 6; count of bases not matched to a gene: 7. This CDR3 comprises 16 residues. The germline V gene has CDR1 SGHVS and CDR2 FNYEAQ.

V gene TRBV29-1 combines with J gene TRBJ1-5; D unresolved. CDR3 length: 15 residues. Trimming cost V 6 bases and J 2 bases, with 17 bases left between them. Germline assignment: CDR1 SQVTM and CDR2 ANQGSEA. In nucleotides, the CDR3 is TGCAGCGTCGCAGACGGGTTTCTTGGCAATCAGCCCCAGCATTTT. Amino acids: CSVADGFLGNQPQHF.

This sequence joins TRBV2 and TRBJ2-1, with D maybe TRBD1 (6 bases). Germline CDR1 SNHLY, CDR2 FYNNEI. This CDR3 contains 13 residues. V was cut by 7 bases and J by 6 bases, with 13 bases left in between. CDR3 amino acids: CASTYNRVNEQFF. The DNA of the CDR3 is TGTGCCAGCACCTATAACAGGGTCAATGAGCAGTTCTTC.

The chain links TRBV27 to TRBJ2-7; D may be TRBD1 (5 bases). The CDR3 is 17 residues long. Germline CDR1 reads MNHEY; CDR2 reads SMNVEV (reference sequence). The V end was cut by 0 bases, the J end by 3 bases, with 18 bases between. DNA for the CDR3: TGTGCCAGCAGTTTATCCCAGACAGATTATGGCCGCTACGAGCAGTACTTC. It specifies CASSLSQTDYGRYEQYF.

The J gene is TRBJ1-6, the V gene TRBV28; tentative D call: TRBD1 (5 bases). Trimming shortened V by 4 bases and J by 13 bases, and 11 bases separated the two germline ends. The germline V gene has CDR1 MDHEN and CDR2 SYDVKM. The CDR3 totals 12 residues. In nucleotides, the CDR3 is TGTGCCAGCAGTTCGCAGGGTCCTCCCCTCCACTTT. Translating it yields CASSSQGPPLHF. Variable domain in full (rest from reference TRBV28 and TRBJ1-6): DVKVTQSSRYLVKRTGEKVFLECVQDMDHENMFWYRQDPGLGLRLIYFSYDVKMKEKGDIPEGYSVSREKKERFSLILESASTNQTSMYLCASSSQGPPLHFGNGTRLTVT.

The chain joins TRBV27 to TRBJ1-1; D remains unclear. CDR3 length: 13 residues. Germline loops: CDR1 MNHEY, CDR2 SMNVEV (reference sequence). With 6 bases removed from V and 5 bases from J, the gap between germline ends came to 13 bases. Here the CDR3 DNA reads TGTGCCAGCAGCCCCTCAAGGCGGACTGAAGCTTTCTTT. It is translated as CASSPSRRTEAFF.